Following are 5 T cell receptor beta chains from one sample sequenced in a study of cytomegalovirus exposure and HLA in healthy donors. Both 60 Vbeta primers and 13 Jbeta primers went into the PCR. Profiling relied on immunoSEQ multiplex PCR, and the TCRdb table lists in-frame clones only, not all of them. Altogether 120,000 or so clones are present, approximately 76% being singletons, with the ten largest covering approximately 31%. The specimen was PBMCs. These receptors all come from a man between 60 and 75 years old in good health and CMV-seropositive.

V usage is TRBV29-1 and J usage is TRBJ1-4, with D perhaps TRBD1 (5 bases). Trimming removed 6 bases at V and 4 bases at J, with 18 bases between. Germline V gene sequence: CDR1 SQVTM, CDR2 ANQGSEA. The CDR3 spans 15 residues. The DNA of the CDR3 is TGCAGCGTCACTGTGGGGCGAGGCCATAATGAAAAACTGTTTTTT. It yields the protein CSVTVGRGHNEKLFF.

V gene TRBV9 combines with J gene TRBJ2-7; D perhaps matches TRBD1 (6 bases). The CDR3 consists of 14 residues. Looked up from germline, CDR1 is SGDLS and CDR2 is YYNGEE. V was cut by 4 bases and J by 6 bases, with 17 bases left in between. The CDR3 reads CASSPSRVTGEQYF. The CDR3 DNA reads TGTGCCAGCAGCCCCAGTAGGGTGACAGGCGAGCAGTACTTC.

The chain combines TRBV7-2 with TRBJ2-5; D is unresolved. Germline V gene sequence: CDR1 SGHTA, CDR2 FQGNSA. This CDR3 comprises 15 residues. The ends were cut back, 5 bases at V and 2 bases at J, with 15 bases in the middle. The CDR3 DNA is TGTGCCAGCAGCCGAAAGCGCGGTAATCAAGAGACCCAGTACTTC. This gives the protein CASSRKRGNQETQYF.

This clone was seen only once. The CDR3 DNA reads TGTGCCAGCAGCGAAGGGACAGCTCCCTCCACAGATACGCAGTATTTT. Protein product: CASSEGTAPSTDTQYF. The rearrangement uses TRBV5-4 and TRBJ2-3, with 7 bases that match TRBD1. V was pared by 4 bases and J by 2 bases, with 10 bases of the junction left unmatched. CDR1 and CDR2 (germline): SGHNT, YYREEE (reference sequence). The CDR3 contains 16 residues. Filled out from reference TRBV5-4 and TRBJ2-3, the complete variable domain reads ETGVTQSPTHLIKTRGQQVTLRCSSQSGHNTVSWYQQALGQGPQFIFQYYREEENGRGNFPPRFSGLQFPNYSSELNVNALELDDSALYLCASSEGTAPSTDTQYFGPGTRLTVL.

The chain couples TRBV6-1 to TRBJ1-2; D is unclear. The V end lost 4 bases, the J end lost 4 bases, and 7 bases lay between the germline ends. The germline CDR1 and CDR2 sequences are MNHNS and SASEGT. The CDR3 has 12 amino acids. The CDR3, as DNA: TGTGCCAGCAGTGTCTCCGGCTATGGCTACACCTTC. Translation: CASSVSGYGYTF.